Sequencing of this TCR beta chain was carried out in a study of beta chain features in type 1 diabetes. Study-wide context: There were about 110,000,000 sorted cells examined across all samples.

This clone was seen only a few times. Per germline, CDR1 SGDLS and CDR2 YYNGEE. J lost 8 bases, V lost 1 base, and 7 bases had no gene match. The CDR3 extends over 14 amino acids. The entirety of the isolated RNA underwent reverse transcription, so expressed TCRB transcripts were sequenced. Clones were sequenced by immunoSEQ multiplex PCR, and TCRdb holds only the in-frame ones, with some missing. The table shows 300,000 to 400,000 clones, with around 7.6% occurring only once. The sample was central memory CD4+ T cells from blood. This TCR was recovered from a woman younger than 30 in good health. The chain has TRBV9 and TRBJ1-2, with 8 bases matching TRBD1. The CDR3 region is CASSVYGQGDGYTF. CDR3 nucleotide sequence: TGTGCCAGCAGCGTATACGGACAGGGTGACGGCTACACCTTC.